The T cell receptor beta chain under discussion was sequenced for a study of blood T cell repertoires in COVID-19. Study as a whole: Samples taken during acute and convalescent COVID-19 were collected in the United States, Italy and Spain. T cells, B-cell-depleted T cells, or PBMCs provided the cDNA or gDNA that served as material.

Germline-derived CDR1 and CDR2 are LNHDA and SQIVND (reference sequence). This CDR3 comprises 17 residues. V lost 7 bases and J lost 0, with 19 bases in between. In the original analysis: Nucleated cell number was recorded as an estimate derived from reference gene primer amplification. Data came from immunoSEQ multiplex PCR; TCRdb stores just in-frame clones and leaves some out. The DNA gave D and trimming, while V, J and clone size come from that table. Of 270,000 or so clones in the sample, 81% were seen once. The chain is built from TRBV19 and TRBJ1-3; TRBD1 might be the D (5 bases). What was sequenced was peripheral blood. This clonotype was obtained from a woman in her sixties or seventies with active or convalescent COVID-19. CDR3 region: CASTPFGGTLSGNTIYF. The CDR3, as DNA: TGTGCCAGTACCCCCTTCGGGGGGACCCTCTCTGGAAACACCATATATTTT.